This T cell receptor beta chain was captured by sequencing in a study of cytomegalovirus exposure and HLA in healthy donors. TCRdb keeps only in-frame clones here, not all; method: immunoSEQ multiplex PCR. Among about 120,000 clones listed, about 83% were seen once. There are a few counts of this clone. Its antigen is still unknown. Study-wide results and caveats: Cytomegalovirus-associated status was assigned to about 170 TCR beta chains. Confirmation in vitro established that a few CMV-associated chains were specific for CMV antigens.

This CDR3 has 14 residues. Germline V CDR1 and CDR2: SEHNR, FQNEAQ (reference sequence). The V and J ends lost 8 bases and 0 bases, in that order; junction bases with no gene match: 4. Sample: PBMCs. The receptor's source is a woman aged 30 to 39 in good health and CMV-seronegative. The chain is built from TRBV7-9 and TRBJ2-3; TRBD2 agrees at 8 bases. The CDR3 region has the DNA TGTGCCAGCCTGGTAGCGGGGAGCACAGATACGCAGTATTTT. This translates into CASLVAGSTDTQYF.